The present entry profiles one T cell receptor beta chain with its context. The target of this receptor is not known. One base away there is no much larger clone; base qualities are not given. These data belong to a study of shared clonotypes between healthy human individuals (dated by TCRdb to 2018 to 2020). In the study overall: The cohort included three men and two women between 18 and 49 years of age. For each donor, CD4 naive and CD4 memory were each run on three plates, CD8 naive on two plates, and CD8 memory on one plate. To estimate repertoire size and how much clonotypes are shared between individuals, the study performed deep sequencing of blood TCR repertoires from about five healthy adults. To increase sequencing depth and limit assay-specific biases, different laboratories used diverse techniques to prepare libraries and sequence TCR repertoires. Per donor, leukapheresis produced somewhere between about 0.94 and 10 billion PBMCs. What the study reported, not specific to this receptor: Pairwise subsampling led to the expectation that sequencing depth would affect the degree of clonotype sharing among donors. Rarefaction of sorted-subset datasets indicated incomplete sequencing despite the large sequencing depth. Sampling was restricted to blood, and TCR repertoires in tissue are likely to differ from TCR repertoires in blood. Larger estimated clonotype richness was generally found for naive subsets than for memory subsets. When several donors were compared, the shared fraction of clonotypes was about 5% for naive CD4, 3.5% for naive CD8, roughly 2.3% for memory CD4, and less than 0.45% for memory CD8. Because the study included a small number of donors, the genetic and exposure-history diversity represented was limited. Compared with non-shared clonotypes, the clonotypes found in all four sorted-subset donors had higher generation probabilities.

The CDR3 starts with the cysteine, ends with the phenylalanine, and has 15 residues. The DNA shown is the 45-base CDR3, in frame from base 1. V is reduced by 3 bases and J by 3 bases, leaving a spacing of 12 bases between them. CDR1 and CDR2, per the germline V gene, are MNHEY and SVGAGI. The donors were healthy, HIV-negative adults with no recently reported acute infections or vaccinations. Every donor was a Caucasian adult residing in Nashville, Tennessee, USA. CD4+ T cells were enriched by magnetic negative selection, after which naive cells were positively selected on CD45RA and the negative fraction was taken as the memory subset. Blood was collected by leukapheresis, and PBMCs were isolated by Ficoll-Histopaque density gradient centrifugation and then cryopreserved in liquid nitrogen vapor phase. Analytical flow cytometry was used to check the purity and quantity of each magnetically sorted T cell population. Genomic DNA was isolated from each sorted fraction and quantified by UV absorbance on a Nanodrop 2000c.

Using the deep immunoSEQ assay, TCR CDR3 regions were amplified from genomic DNA by multiplex PCR. For each cell subset, the extracted genomic DNA was distributed evenly across all wells of several immunoSEQ 96-well plates, and each plate served as one replicate. For sorted subsets, each replicate PCR was loaded with roughly 200 ng genomic DNA, equivalent to 30,000 to 35,000 T cell genomes. The purified libraries were quantified using a Qubit 3.0 fluorometer, sized with a Bioanalyzer 2100, and then quantified again using the KAPA Library Quantification kit. Every immunoSEQ 96-well plate was sequenced on a dedicated single-read 150-cycle Illumina NextSeq 550 flow cell. For the original study's pipeline: Because the immunoSEQ output included only junctional sequences and no quality scores, the filtering could not be the same as the filtering used for full-length reads. To assign V/J genes and CDR3, sequences were annotated against IMGT germline references using PyIR, a Python wrapper for IgBLAST v1.9. Any read was removed if the V/J assignment was weak (E-value above 1e-6), the CDR3 was missing, or the read contained stop codons, out-of-frame junctions, or ambiguous translated residues. V3J clonotypes were defined as sequences sharing the same inferred V gene, J gene, and CDR3 amino acid sequence. The percentage overlap between two repertoires was calculated by dividing the number of shared unique clonotypes by the size of the smaller repertoire. RTK rarefaction, the Chao1 estimator, and Recon v2.1 estimates of unobserved clonotypes were used to assess repertoire richness. Generation probabilities for all TCRbeta clonotypes obtained by the gDNA method from several donors were computed using OLGA. TCRdb carries this immuneACCESS record with in-frame sequences only. Its versions omit some clonotypes, under half of them owing to an unresolved V gene in the studies checked, with the rest unexplained. The V and J calls and the clone size are those of that table, but D and trimming were determined from the DNA. Counted in this sample were over a million clones; roughly 96% of them appeared once. Jointly, the top ten make up approximately 1.1% of the sample.

This TCR came from a young man in good health. Here the chain combines TRBV6-5 and TRBJ1-5, with a tentative D gene TRBD1 over 5 matching bases. The sequenced material came from naive CD4+ T cells sorted from blood. The cell subset or site label for this specimen denotes: CD45RA+ positively selected. In nucleotide form, the sequence is TGTGCCAGCAGTTATAAACAGGTCGACAATCAGCCCCAGCATTTT. Its translation reads: CASSYKQVDNQPQHF.